Below, 16 T cell receptor beta chains from the same sample are listed, as sequenced in a study of OX40 agonist ivuxolimab in advanced cancers. Only in-frame clones appear in the TCRdb table, and some are missing; sequencing was by immunoSEQ multiplex PCR. The top ten hold around 0.82% of the sample, which has 100,000 or so clones, around nine tenths seen once. The sample consisted of CD4+ or CD8+ T cells sorted from blood, taken in a trial of the OX40 agonist ivuxolimab. Receptors originate from an adult with an advanced solid tumor such as melanoma, head and neck, liver or kidney cancer.

The chain links TRBV7-2 to TRBJ2-5, with TRBD1 as a possible D gene (6 bases). Germline V lookup: CDR1 SGHTA, CDR2 FQGNSA. The CDR3 sequence is 15 residues long. Trimming shortened V by 6 bases and J by 5 bases, and 19 bases separated the two germline ends. CDR3 nucleotide sequence: TGTGCCAGCAGTTCTACAGGGTCCATCGGGGAGACCCAGTACTTC. Its translation is CASSSTGSIGETQYF.

The rearrangement links TRBV5-1 to TRBJ2-1; D remains ambiguous. V gave up 0 bases and J gave up 0 bases, with 7 bases separating them. The CDR3 is 15 amino acids. Germline assignment: CDR1 SGHRS and CDR2 YFSETQ. CDR3 residues: CASSLDSSSYNEQFF. CDR3 coding DNA: TGCGCCAGCAGCTTGGACTCGAGCTCCTACAATGAGCAGTTCTTC.

The chain links TRBV28 to TRBJ1-4; D remains unclear. Germline V CDR1 and CDR2: MDHEN, SYDVKM. The CDR3 has 13 amino acids. V dropped 6 bases and J dropped 7 bases, with 12 bases sitting between them. CDR3 loop: CASRGRRTEKLFF. Here the CDR3 DNA reads TGTGCCAGCAGGGGCCGGCGGACTGAAAAACTGTTTTTT.

This clone was detected only once. This chain connects TRBV7-9 to TRBJ1-2; no reliable D call. Trimming took 1 base from V and 6 from J, leaving 6 bases between them. Germline V gene data show CDR1 as SEHNR and CDR2 as FQNEAQ (reference sequence). The CDR3 is 12 amino acids. CDR3 bases: TGTGCCAGCAGCTTAGGGCTGGATGGCTACACCTTC. Its translation: CASSLGLDGYTF.

This chain links TRBV19 with TRBJ2-7; 9 nucleotides agree with TRBD2. V was clipped by 4 bases and J by 2 bases; unmatched bases: 3. CDR3 size: 14 residues. CDR1 and CDR2 (germline): LNHDA, SQIVND (reference sequence). CDR3 coding DNA: TGTGCCAGTAGTAACGCGGGAGGGACCTACGAGCAGTACTTC. Protein product: CASSNAGGTYEQYF.

The chain carries TRBV6-1 and TRBJ1-1; no clear D. Germline CDR1 MNHNS, CDR2 SASEGT. V dropped 2 bases and J dropped 7 bases, with 14 bases sitting between them. This CDR3 contains 14 residues. DNA for the CDR3: TGTGCCAGCAGTGAAATCTGGGAGGAGGATGAAGCTTTCTTT. Its protein is CASSEIWEEDEAFF.

The V call is TRBV5-1, the J call TRBJ1-2; tentatively, D is TRBD1 (5 bases). The V gene's germline CDR1 is SGHRS and CDR2 YFSETQ. V was pared by 5 bases and J by 4 bases, with 15 bases between. CDR3 length: 14 amino acids. CDR3 DNA sequence: TGCGCCAGCAGGTCGGGCGGGACGGGCTATGGCTACACCTTC. The encoded protein is CASRSGGTGYGYTF.

This chain joins TRBV18 and TRBJ2-2; no clear D gene. There are 16 residues in the CDR3. The germline CDR1 and CDR2 sequences are KGHSH and LQKENI. The V end was cut by 5 bases, the J end by 1 base, with 14 bases between. The CDR3 loop is CASSVQESLNTGELFF. As DNA, the CDR3 is TGTGCCAGCTCAGTCCAGGAATCATTGAACACCGGGGAGCTGTTTTTT.

The chain combines TRBV7-9 with TRBJ1-2, with 7 bases matching TRBD1. Per germline, CDR1 SEHNR and CDR2 FQNEAQ (reference sequence). With 5 bases clipped from V and 3 bases from J, the junction kept 9 bases outside the gene matches. The CDR3 totals 15 residues. CDR3 sequence (DNA): TGTGCCAGCAGCGTCCGACAGGGCGCGGACTATGGCTACACCTTC. Translation: CASSVRQGADYGYTF.

The gene calls are TRBV6-5 and TRBJ1-2; 8 nucleotides align to TRBD1. The CDR3 runs 14 residues. Germline CDR1 MNHEY, CDR2 SVGAGI. J was trimmed by 2 bases and V by 5 bases; bases with no gene match: 4. CDR3 sequence: CASSAGQANYGYTF. The CDR3 DNA follows: TGTGCCAGCAGTGCGGGACAGGCGAACTATGGCTACACCTTC.

The V call is TRBV6-5, the J call TRBJ2-5; unclear D gene. The J call could be wrong; TRBJ2-7 is a better fit for the DNA end. This CDR3 is 11 amino acids long. From germline, CDR1 is MNHEY and CDR2 SVGAGI. The CDR3 bases are TGTGCCAGCAGTGACGGGTACGAGCAGTACTTC. Translated: CASSDGYEQYF.

The chain joins TRBV5-1 to TRBJ2-2; D not resolved. The germline CDR1 and CDR2 sequences are SGHRS and YFSETQ. The CDR3 has 16 amino acids. V lost 0 bases and J 1 base, leaving 10 bases between the germline ends. The CDR3 DNA follows: TGCGCCAGCAGCTTGGCGGTAGTAGGGAACACCGGGGAGCTGTTTTTT. Amino acids: CASSLAVVGNTGELFF.

The sample holds one count of this clone. The chain joins TRBV5-5 to TRBJ1-6; TRBD1 agrees at 10 bases. The V segment lost 4 bases and the J segment 8 bases; nucleotides outside the gene matches: 9. CDR1 SGHKS and CDR2 YYEKEE come from the germline V gene (reference sequence). CDR3 length: 16 residues. CDR3 nucleotide sequence: TGTGCCAGCAGCCCCGACGGACAGGGGGTATATTCACCCCTCCACTTT. Translating gives CASSPDGQGVYSPLHF.

The chain carries TRBV7-9 and TRBJ1-2; D not certain. The CDR3 is 14 residues long. V lost 5 bases to trimming and J lost 7 bases, with 17 bases between them. The V gene's germline CDR1 is SEHNR and CDR2 FQNEAQ (reference sequence). CDR3 residues: CASSQTAGNGGYTF. The CDR3 coding sequence is TGTGCCAGCAGCCAGACGGCAGGTAACGGTGGCTACACCTTC.

The rearrangement joins TRBV7-2 to TRBJ2-7, with D unclear. The germline gives CDR1 SGHTA, CDR2 FQGNSA. Trimming cost V 0 bases and J 3 bases, with 6 bases left between them. This CDR3 contains 13 residues. CDR3: CASSLAVNYEQYV. The CDR3, as DNA: TGTGCCAGCAGCTTAGCGGTAAACTACGAGCAGTACGTC.

This clone occurred once. This chain uses TRBV27 with TRBJ2-3; 7 bases are shared with TRBD2. Germline V gives CDR1 MNHEY, CDR2 SMNVEV (reference sequence). J lost 7 bases, V lost 2 bases, and 9 bases had no gene match. The CDR3 sequence is 15 residues long. The CDR3 bases are TGTGCCAGCAGTTTAGGGACTACAACCCCCAATACGCAGTATTTT. This gives the protein CASSLGTTTPNTQYF.